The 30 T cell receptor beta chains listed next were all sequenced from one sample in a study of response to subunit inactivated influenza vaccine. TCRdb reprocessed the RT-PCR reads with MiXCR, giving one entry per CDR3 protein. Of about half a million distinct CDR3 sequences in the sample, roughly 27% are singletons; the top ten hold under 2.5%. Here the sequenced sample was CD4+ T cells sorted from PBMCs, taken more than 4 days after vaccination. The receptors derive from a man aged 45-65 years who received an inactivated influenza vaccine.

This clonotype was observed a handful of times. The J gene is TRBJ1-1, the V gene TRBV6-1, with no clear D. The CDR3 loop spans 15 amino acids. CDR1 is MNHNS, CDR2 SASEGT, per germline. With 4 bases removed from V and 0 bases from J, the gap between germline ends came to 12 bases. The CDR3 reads CASSGGNHLNTEAFF. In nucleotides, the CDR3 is TGTGCCAGCAGTGGAGGCAATCACTTGAACACTGAAGCTTTCTTT.

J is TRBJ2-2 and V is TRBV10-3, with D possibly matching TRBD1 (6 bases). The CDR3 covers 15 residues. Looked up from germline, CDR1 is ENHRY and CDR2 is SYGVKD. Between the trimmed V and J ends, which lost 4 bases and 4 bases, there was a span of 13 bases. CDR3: CAISVQGTSTGELFF. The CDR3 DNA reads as TGTGCCATCAGTGTCCAGGGGACGTCCACCGGGGAGCTGTTTTTT.

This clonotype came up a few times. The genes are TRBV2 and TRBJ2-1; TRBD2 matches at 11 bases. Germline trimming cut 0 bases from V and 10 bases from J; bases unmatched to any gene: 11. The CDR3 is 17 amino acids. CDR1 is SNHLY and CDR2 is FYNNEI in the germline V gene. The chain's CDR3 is CASSEAYSSGRQTEQFF. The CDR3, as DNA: TGTGCCAGCAGTGAAGCGTATTCTAGCGGGAGGCAAACGGAGCAGTTCTTC. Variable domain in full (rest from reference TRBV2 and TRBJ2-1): EPEVTQTPSHQVTQMGQEVILRCVPISNHLYFYWYRQILGQKVEFLVSFYNNEISEKSEIFDDQFSVERPDGSNFTLKIRSTKLEDSAMYFCASSEAYSSGRQTEQFFGPGTRLTVL.

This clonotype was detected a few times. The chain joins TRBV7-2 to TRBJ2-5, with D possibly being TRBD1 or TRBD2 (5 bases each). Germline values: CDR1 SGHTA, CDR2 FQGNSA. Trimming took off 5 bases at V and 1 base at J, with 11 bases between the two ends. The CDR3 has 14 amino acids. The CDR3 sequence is CASSASGTQETQYF. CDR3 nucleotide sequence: TGTGCCAGCAGCGCTTCCGGGACCCAAGAGACCCAGTACTTC.

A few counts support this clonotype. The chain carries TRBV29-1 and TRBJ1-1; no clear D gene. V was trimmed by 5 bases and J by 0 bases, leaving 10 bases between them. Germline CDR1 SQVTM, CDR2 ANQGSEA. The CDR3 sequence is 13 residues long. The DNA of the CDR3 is TGCAGCGTTAATAGTAGAGTGAACACTGAAGCTTTCTTT. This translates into CSVNSRVNTEAFF.

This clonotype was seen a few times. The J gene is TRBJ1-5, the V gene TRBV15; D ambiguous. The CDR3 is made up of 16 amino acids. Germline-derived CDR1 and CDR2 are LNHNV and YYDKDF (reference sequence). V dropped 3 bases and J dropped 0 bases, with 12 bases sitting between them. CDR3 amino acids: CATSSIRSNSNQPQHF. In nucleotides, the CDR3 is TGTGCCACCAGCAGTATTCGCAGTAATAGCAATCAGCCCCAGCATTTT. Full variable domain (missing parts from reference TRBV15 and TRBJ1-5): DAMVIQNPRYQVTQFGKPVTLSCSQTLNHNVMYWYQQKSSQAPKLLFHYYDKDFNNEADTPDNFQSRRPNTSFCFLDIRSPGLGDTAMYLCATSSIRSNSNQPQHFGDGTRLSIL.

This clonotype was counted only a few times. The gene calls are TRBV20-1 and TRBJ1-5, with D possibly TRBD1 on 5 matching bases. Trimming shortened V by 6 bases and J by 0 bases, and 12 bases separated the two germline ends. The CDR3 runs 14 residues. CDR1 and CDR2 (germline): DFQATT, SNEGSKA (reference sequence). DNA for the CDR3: TGCAGTGCCAGGGAAAAGTATAGCAATCAGCCCCAGCATTTT. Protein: CSAREKYSNQPQHF.

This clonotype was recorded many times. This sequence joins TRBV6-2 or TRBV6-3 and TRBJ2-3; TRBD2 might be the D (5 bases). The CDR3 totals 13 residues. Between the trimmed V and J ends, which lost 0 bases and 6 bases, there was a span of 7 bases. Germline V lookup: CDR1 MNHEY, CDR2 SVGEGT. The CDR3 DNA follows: TGTGCCAGCAGTTACTCGGGAGTGGATACGCAGTATTTT. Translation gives CASSYSGVDTQYF.

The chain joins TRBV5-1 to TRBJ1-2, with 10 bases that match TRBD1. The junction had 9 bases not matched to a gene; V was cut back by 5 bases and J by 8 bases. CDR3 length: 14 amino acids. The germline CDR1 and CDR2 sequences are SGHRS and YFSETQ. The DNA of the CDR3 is TGCGCCAGCAGGCCGCCTGGGACAGGGGCCGGCTACACCTTC. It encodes CASRPPGTGAGYTF.

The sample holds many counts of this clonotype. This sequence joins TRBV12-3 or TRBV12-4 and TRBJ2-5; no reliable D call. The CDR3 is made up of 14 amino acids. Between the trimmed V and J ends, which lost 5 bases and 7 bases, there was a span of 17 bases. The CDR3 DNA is TGTGCCAGCAGTCGGTCGACGGAGTCTGGGACCCAGTACTTC. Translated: CASSRSTESGTQYF.

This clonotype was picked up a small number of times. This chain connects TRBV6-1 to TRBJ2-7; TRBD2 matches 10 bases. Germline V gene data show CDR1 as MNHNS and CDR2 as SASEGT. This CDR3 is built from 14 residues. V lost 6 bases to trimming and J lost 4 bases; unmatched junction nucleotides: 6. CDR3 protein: CASSPAGGIYEQYF. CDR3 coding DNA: TGTGCCAGCAGCCCAGCGGGGGGGATTTACGAGCAGTACTTC.

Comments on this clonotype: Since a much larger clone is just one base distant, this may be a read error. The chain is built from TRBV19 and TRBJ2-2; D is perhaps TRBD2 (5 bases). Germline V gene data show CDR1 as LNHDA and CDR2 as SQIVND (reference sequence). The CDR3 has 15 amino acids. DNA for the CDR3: TGTGCCACTACCGGTCGCGTGACGAGCACCGGGGAGCTGTATTTT. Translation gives CATTGRVTSTGELYF.

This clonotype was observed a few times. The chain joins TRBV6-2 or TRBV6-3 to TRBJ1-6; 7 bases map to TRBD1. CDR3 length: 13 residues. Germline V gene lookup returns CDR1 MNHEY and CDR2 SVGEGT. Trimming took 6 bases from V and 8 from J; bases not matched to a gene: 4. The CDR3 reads CASSIGTDSPLHF. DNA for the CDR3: TGTGCCAGCAGCATCGGGACAGATTCACCCCTCCACTTT.

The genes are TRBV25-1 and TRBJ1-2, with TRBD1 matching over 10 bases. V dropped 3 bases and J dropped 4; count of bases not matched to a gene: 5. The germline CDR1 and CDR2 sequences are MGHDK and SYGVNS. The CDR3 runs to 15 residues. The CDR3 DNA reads TGTGCCAGCAGTGACCCGGGACAGGGGATCTATGGCTACACCTTC. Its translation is CASSDPGQGIYGYTF.

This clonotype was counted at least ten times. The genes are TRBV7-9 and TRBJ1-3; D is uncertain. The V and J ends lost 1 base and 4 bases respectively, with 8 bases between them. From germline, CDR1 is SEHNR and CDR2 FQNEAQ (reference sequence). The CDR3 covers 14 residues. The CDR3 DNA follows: TGTGCCAGCAGCTTAGTATCCCCAGGAAACACCATATATTTT. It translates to CASSLVSPGNTIYF.

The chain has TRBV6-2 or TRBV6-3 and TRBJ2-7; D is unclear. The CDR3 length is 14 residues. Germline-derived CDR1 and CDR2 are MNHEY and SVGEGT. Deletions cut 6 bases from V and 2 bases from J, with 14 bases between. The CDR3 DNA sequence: TGTGCCAGCAGAGACCGGGTTAATACCTACGAGCAGTACTTC. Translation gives CASRDRVNTYEQYF.

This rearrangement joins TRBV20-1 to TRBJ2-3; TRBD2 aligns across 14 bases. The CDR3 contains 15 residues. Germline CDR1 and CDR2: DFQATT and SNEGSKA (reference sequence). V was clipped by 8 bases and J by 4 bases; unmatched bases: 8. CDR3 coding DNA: TGCAGTAATACGGGACTAGCGGGAGCTTCAGATACGCAGTATTTT. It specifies CSNTGLAGASDTQYF.

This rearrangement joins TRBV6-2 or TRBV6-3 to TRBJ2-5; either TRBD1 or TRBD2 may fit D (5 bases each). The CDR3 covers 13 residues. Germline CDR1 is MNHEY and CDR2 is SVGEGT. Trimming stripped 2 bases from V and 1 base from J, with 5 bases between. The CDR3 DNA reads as TGTGCCAGCAGTTACGGGGGCCAAGAGACCCAGTACTTC. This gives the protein CASSYGGQETQYF.

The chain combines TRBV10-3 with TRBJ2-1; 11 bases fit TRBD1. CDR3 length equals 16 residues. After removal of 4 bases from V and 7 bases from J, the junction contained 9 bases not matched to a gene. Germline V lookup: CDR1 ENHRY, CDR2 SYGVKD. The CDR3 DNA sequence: TGTGCCATCAGTGGGGGCCTTGGACAGGGGGCAAATGAGCAGTTCTTC. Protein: CAISGGLGQGANEQFF.

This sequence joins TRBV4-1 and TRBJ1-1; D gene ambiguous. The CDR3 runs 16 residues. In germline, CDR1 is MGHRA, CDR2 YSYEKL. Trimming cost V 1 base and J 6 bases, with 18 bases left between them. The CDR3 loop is CASSQVMKNVRPEAFF. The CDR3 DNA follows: TGCGCCAGCAGCCAAGTTATGAAGAACGTTCGGCCTGAAGCTTTCTTT.

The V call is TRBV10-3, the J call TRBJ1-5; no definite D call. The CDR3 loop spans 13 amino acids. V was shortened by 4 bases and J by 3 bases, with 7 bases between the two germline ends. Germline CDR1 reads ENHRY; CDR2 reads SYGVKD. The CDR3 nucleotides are TGTGCCATCAGTGTTTCCCTCAATCAGCCCCAGCATTTT. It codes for CAISVSLNQPQHF.

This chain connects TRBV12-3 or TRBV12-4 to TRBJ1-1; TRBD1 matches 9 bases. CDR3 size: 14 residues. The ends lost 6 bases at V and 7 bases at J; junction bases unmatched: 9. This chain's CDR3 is CASSQNRGHGEAFF. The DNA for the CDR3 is TGTGCCAGCAGCCAAAACAGGGGGCATGGTGAAGCTTTCTTT.

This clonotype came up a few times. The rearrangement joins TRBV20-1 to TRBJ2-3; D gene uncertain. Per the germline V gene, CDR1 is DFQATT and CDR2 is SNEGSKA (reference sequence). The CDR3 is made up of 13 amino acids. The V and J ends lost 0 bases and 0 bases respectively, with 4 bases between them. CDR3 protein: CSARDESTDTQYF. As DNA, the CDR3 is TGCAGTGCTAGAGATGAGAGCACAGATACGCAGTATTTT.

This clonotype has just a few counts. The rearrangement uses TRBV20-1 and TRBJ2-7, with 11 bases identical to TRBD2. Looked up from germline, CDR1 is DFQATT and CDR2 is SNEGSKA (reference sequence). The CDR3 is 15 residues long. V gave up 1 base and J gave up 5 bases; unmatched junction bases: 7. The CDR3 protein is CSARATLAGVHEQYF. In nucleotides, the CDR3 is TGCAGTGCTAGAGCCACACTAGCGGGAGTCCACGAGCAGTACTTC.

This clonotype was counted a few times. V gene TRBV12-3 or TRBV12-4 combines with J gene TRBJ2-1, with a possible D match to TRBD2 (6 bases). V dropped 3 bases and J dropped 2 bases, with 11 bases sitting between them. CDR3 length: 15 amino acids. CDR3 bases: TGTGCCAGCAGTTTGGCAGCGGGCCCCTACAATGAGCAGTTCTTC. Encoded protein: CASSLAAGPYNEQFF.

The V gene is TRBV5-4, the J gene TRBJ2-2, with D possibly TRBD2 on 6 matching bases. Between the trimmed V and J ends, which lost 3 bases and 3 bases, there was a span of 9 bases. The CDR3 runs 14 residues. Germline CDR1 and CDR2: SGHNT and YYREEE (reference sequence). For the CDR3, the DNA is TGTGCCAGCAGCTGGGGACTTTACACCGGGGAGCTGTTTTTT. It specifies CASSWGLYTGELFF.

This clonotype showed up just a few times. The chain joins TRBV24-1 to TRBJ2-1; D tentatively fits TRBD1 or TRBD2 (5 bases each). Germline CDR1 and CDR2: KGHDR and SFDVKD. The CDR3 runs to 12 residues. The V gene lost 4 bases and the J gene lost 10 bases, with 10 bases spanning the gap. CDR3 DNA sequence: TGTGCCACCAGTGAAGCCGGGACCGAGCAGTTCTTC. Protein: CATSEAGTEQFF.

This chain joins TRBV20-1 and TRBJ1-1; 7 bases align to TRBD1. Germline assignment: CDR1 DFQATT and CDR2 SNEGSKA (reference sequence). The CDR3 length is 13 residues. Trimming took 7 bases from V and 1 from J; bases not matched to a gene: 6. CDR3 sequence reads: CSVPDRSNTEAFF. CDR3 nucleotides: TGCAGTGTCCCGGACAGGTCGAACACTGAAGCTTTCTTT.

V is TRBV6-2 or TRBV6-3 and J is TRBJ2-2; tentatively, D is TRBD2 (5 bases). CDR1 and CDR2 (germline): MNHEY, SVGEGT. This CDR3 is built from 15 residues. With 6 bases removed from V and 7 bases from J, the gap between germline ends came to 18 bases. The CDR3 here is CASRVMRADHGELFF. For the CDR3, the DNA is TGTGCCAGCAGGGTGATGAGGGCGGATCACGGGGAGCTGTTTTTT.

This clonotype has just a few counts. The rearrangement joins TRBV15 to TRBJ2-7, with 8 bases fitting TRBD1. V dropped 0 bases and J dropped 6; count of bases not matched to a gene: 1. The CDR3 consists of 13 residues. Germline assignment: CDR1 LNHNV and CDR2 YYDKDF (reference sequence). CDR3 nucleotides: TGTGCCACCAGCAGAGAGACAGGGGCCGAGCAGTACTTC. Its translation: CATSRETGAEQYF.